Many counts were recorded for the clone carrying this T cell receptor (beta chain). Antigen unknown. This entry belongs to a study of regulatory T cells in long-lasting Graves disease. Findings and limits, study-wide: There were preferences for TRBV28, TRBJ1-2 and TRBJ2-5 in persistent disease.

Time point given: persistent/refractory GD, antithyroid drugs over 5 years with positive TRAb. Construction of the TCR library relied on RNA isolated from PBMCs. According to the study, TCR beta libraries were built with iRepertoire HTBI primers and CDR3-region Arm-PCR. TCRdb used MiXCR to reprocess the multiplex PCR reads, holding one entry per CDR3 protein. The repertoire holds roughly 400,000 distinct CDR3 sequences, with 20% to 25% as singletons. V lost 3 bases and J lost 3; bases outside the gene matches: 8. The CDR3 has 16 amino acids. Per the germline V gene, CDR1 is MNHEY and CDR2 is SMNVEV (reference sequence).

This sequence joins TRBV27 and TRBJ2-7; TRBD1 aligns across 10 bases. Here the sequenced sample was peripheral blood mononuclear cells (PBMCs), taken when the disease was refractory, from a patient treated with antithyroid drugs. This receptor was taken from a female donor with Graves disease. The CDR3 DNA follows: TGTGCCAGCAGTTTGACCCCCGGGACAGGGGTCTACGAGCAGTACTTC. This codes for CASSLTPGTGVYEQYF.